Presented here are 22 T cell receptor beta chains from one specimen sequenced in a study of PD-1 blockade in classical Hodgkin lymphoma. Clones were read by immunoSEQ multiplex PCR, and TCRdb kept only the in-frame ones, dropping some. The table includes approximately 70,000 clones, over 90% detected once. Sample time point: newly diagnosed, previously untreated cHL patient sample. The sequencing input was peripheral blood mononuclear cells (PBMCs). These receptors were collected from a human donor with classical Hodgkin lymphoma.

This sequence joins TRBV2 and TRBJ2-1; weak D call: TRBD2 (5 bases). The CDR3 consists of 13 residues. Germline V gene lookup returns CDR1 SNHLY and CDR2 FYNNEI. V lost 10 bases and J lost 2, with 12 bases in between. The CDR3 loop reads CANAGGAYNEQFF. The CDR3 bases are TGTGCCAACGCGGGCGGCGCCTACAATGAGCAGTTCTTC. Based on the CDR3 plus reference TRBV2 and TRBJ2-1, the full variable domain is EPEVTQTPSHQVTQMGQEVILRCVPISNHLYFYWYRQILGQKVEFLVSFYNNEISEKSEIFDDQFSVERPDGSNFTLKIRSTKLEDSAMYFCANAGGAYNEQFFGPGTRLTVL.

This clone was seen ten or more times. The chain recombines TRBV6-4 with TRBJ1-4; D is perhaps TRBD1 (5 bases). V lost 0 bases, J lost 8 bases, and 7 bases lay in between. Germline values: CDR1 MRHNA, CDR2 SNTAGT. CDR3 length: 13 amino acids. The CDR3 coding sequence is TGTGCCAGCAGTGACTCGGCAGGGGAAAAACTGTTTTTT. Translated, it gives CASSDSAGEKLFF.

This sequence joins TRBV7-6 and TRBJ2-1; TRBD2 matches 10 bases. Germline assignment: CDR1 SGHVS and CDR2 FNYEAQ. The V and J ends lost 2 bases and 3 bases, in that order; junction bases with no gene match: 13. The CDR3 runs 19 residues. The CDR3 sequence is CASSLRGPGAGGDYNEQFF. CDR3 in DNA: TGTGCCAGCAGCTTAAGAGGACCAGGAGCGGGGGGGGACTACAATGAGCAGTTCTTC.

This rearrangement joins TRBV4-3 to TRBJ2-5, with TRBD1 as a possible D gene (6 bases). Germline-derived CDR1 and CDR2 are LGHNA and YSLEER. The CDR3 totals 15 residues. Trimming removed 0 bases at V and 2 bases at J, with 10 bases between. The CDR3: CASSQEWTVQETQYF. DNA for the CDR3: TGCGCCAGCAGCCAAGAGTGGACAGTGCAAGAGACCCAGTACTTC.

This chain connects TRBV5-1 to TRBJ2-5; TRBD1 might be the D (6 bases). V was cut by 4 bases and J by 6 bases, with 16 bases left in between. The CDR3 loop spans 14 amino acids. Looked up from germline, CDR1 is SGHRS and CDR2 is YFSETQ. The CDR3 spells CASSQSGESKTQYF. The CDR3 coding sequence is TGCGCCAGCAGCCAATCAGGGGAGTCGAAGACCCAGTACTTC.

The gene calls are TRBV14 and TRBJ2-1, with TRBD2 identical over 8 bases. Germline V gene data show CDR1 as SGHDN and CDR2 as FVKESK. This CDR3 is built from 15 residues. Trimming removed 1 base from V and 9 bases from J; junction bases left unmatched: 8. The CDR3 protein is CASSQVDGRAAEQFF. In DNA, the CDR3 is TGTGCCAGCAGCCAAGTCGACGGGAGGGCCGCTGAGCAGTTCTTC.

This chain connects TRBV11-3 to TRBJ2-3; 9 nucleotides agree with TRBD2. Trimming cost V 0 bases and J 5 bases; bases outside gene matches: 3. Germline values: CDR1 SGHNT, CDR2 YENEEA. The length of the CDR3 is 15 residues. The DNA of the CDR3 is TGTGCCAGCAGCTTAGACGGGACTAGCCTAGATACGCAGTATTTT. Its translation: CASSLDGTSLDTQYF.

The chain joins TRBV7-3 to TRBJ1-2; tentatively, D is TRBD1 (5 bases). Germline-derived CDR1 and CDR2 are SGHTA and FQGTGA. The V end lost 1 base, the J end lost 0 bases, and 27 bases lay between the germline ends. The CDR3 has 21 residues. For the CDR3, the DNA is TGTGCCAGCAGCTTAATGGATGGCAGGGATGAGCTCCCGGGAACTAACTATGGCTACACCTTC. The encoded protein is CASSLMDGRDELPGTNYGYTF.

This clone was seen a single time. This CDR3 reads CASSSTGNLAGGWADTQYF. The CDR3 DNA is TGTGCCAGTAGCTCCACAGGGAACCTAGCGGGAGGTTGGGCAGATACGCAGTATTTT. The chain recombines TRBV19 with TRBJ2-3, with 11 positions matching TRBD2. The CDR3 has 19 amino acids. V gave up 6 bases and J gave up 4 bases; unmatched junction bases: 18. CDR1 and CDR2 (germline): LNHDA, SQIVND (reference sequence).

The chain combines TRBV5-1 with TRBJ1-4; D uncertain. Between the trimmed V and J ends, which lost 7 bases and 0 bases, there was a span of 10 bases. Germline V gene sequence: CDR1 SGHRS, CDR2 YFSETQ. The CDR3 consists of 14 residues. The CDR3 here is CASARGATNEKLFF. The CDR3 DNA follows: TGCGCCAGCGCGCGGGGTGCAACTAATGAAAAACTGTTTTTT. The whole variable domain, remainder taken from reference TRBV5-1 and TRBJ1-4, is KAGVTQTPRYLIKTRGQQVTLSCSPISGHRSVSWYQQTPGQGLQFLFEYFSETQRNKGNFPGRFSGRQFSNSRSEMNVSTLELGDSALYLCASARGATNEKLFFGSGTQLSVL.

The V and J genes are TRBV6-6 and TRBJ2-3; weak D call: TRBD2 (6 bases). The CDR3 has 16 residues. Germline CDR1 MNHNY, CDR2 SVGAGI (reference sequence). V gave up 5 bases and J gave up 6 bases, with 21 bases separating them. The CDR3 reads CASSLYGGSPVDTQYF. The CDR3, as DNA: TGTGCCAGCAGTCTCTACGGGGGTAGCCCGGTGGATACGCAGTATTTT.

This chain connects TRBV7-6 to TRBJ2-3; 8 bases agree with TRBD2. The CDR3 runs 17 residues. Germline-derived CDR1 and CDR2 are SGHVS and FNYEAQ. The V segment lost 5 bases and the J segment 5 bases; nucleotides outside the gene matches: 15. The CDR3 bases are TGTGCCAGCAGCCAGCGGCCCAGCGGGGGCGGTGGAGATACGCAGTATTTT. It translates to CASSQRPSGGGGDTQYF.

The V call is TRBV5-1, the J call TRBJ1-1; D is undetermined. From germline, CDR1 is SGHRS and CDR2 YFSETQ. The CDR3 totals 14 residues. The ends were cut back, 0 bases at V and 4 bases at J, with 10 bases in the middle. This CDR3 reads CASSLASGSTEAFF. The CDR3, as DNA: TGCGCCAGCAGCTTGGCCTCGGGGAGCACTGAAGCTTTCTTT.

The V and J genes are TRBV6-1 and TRBJ1-2; D call uncertain. Trimming pared 4 bases from V and 2 bases from J, leaving 11 bases between. This CDR3 spans 14 amino acids. CDR1 MNHNS and CDR2 SASEGT come from the germline V gene. Written as DNA, the CDR3 is TGTGCCAGCAGTGGGCCGACAAAAAACTATGGCTACACCTTC. Amino acids: CASSGPTKNYGYTF.

The rearrangement links TRBV6-1 to TRBJ1-1; D remains ambiguous. This CDR3 has 12 amino acids. The ends were cut back, 7 bases at V and 1 base at J, with 7 bases in the middle. Germline V gene sequence: CDR1 MNHNS, CDR2 SASEGT. CDR3 sequence (DNA): TGTGCCAGCATCACGGGGAACACTGAAGCTTTCTTT. Its protein product is CASITGNTEAFF.

The chain is built from TRBV11-3 and TRBJ2-1, with 10 bases aligning to TRBD2. V lost 5 bases to trimming and J lost 3 bases; unmatched junction nucleotides: 1. The CDR3 is made up of 14 amino acids. The germline V gene encodes CDR1 SGHNT and CDR2 YENEEA. DNA for the CDR3: TGTGCCAGCAGCCGGACTAGCGGCTACAATGAGCAGTTCTTC. It specifies CASSRTSGYNEQFF.

The V and J genes are TRBV23-1 and TRBJ1-4, with 9 positions matching TRBD1. TRBV23-1 is an ORF, and what it does is uncertain. Germline trimming cut 2 bases from V and 5 bases from J; bases unmatched to any gene: 3. This CDR3 contains 15 residues. This CDR3 reads CASSQPDRGNEKLFF. CDR3 nucleotides: TGCGCCAGCAGTCAACCGGACAGGGGAAATGAAAAACTGTTTTTT.

The CDR3 DNA reads TGTGCCAGTAGTATAGGGTATAACTATGGCTACACCTTC. This gives the protein CASSIGYNYGYTF. This chain uses TRBV19 with TRBJ1-2; unclear D gene. Looked up from germline, CDR1 is LNHDA and CDR2 is SQIVND (reference sequence). The CDR3 is 13 residues long. Deletions cut 1 base from V and 1 base from J, with 4 bases between.

V usage is TRBV6-1 and J usage is TRBJ2-3, with 7 positions matching TRBD1. Germline V gene data show CDR1 as MNHNS and CDR2 as SASEGT. Unmatched junction bases numbered 6, after V lost 5 bases and J lost 1 base. There are 15 residues in the CDR3. CDR3 amino acids: CASSSDRVGTDTQYF. DNA for the CDR3: TGTGCCAGCAGTTCCGACAGGGTGGGCACAGATACGCAGTATTTT.

This sequence joins TRBV7-8 and TRBJ2-2, with D unresolved. The CDR3 contains 12 residues. The germline V gene encodes CDR1 SGHVS and CDR2 FQNEAQ. Deletions cut 5 bases from V and 7 bases from J, with 8 bases between. The DNA of the CDR3 is TGTGCCAGCAGCCCACCAGGCGGGGAGCTGTTTTTT. Amino acid sequence: CASSPPGGELFF.

The V gene is TRBV9, the J gene TRBJ2-7, with D possibly being TRBD1 or TRBD2 (6 bases each). This CDR3 has 15 amino acids. Germline CDR1 SGDLS, CDR2 YYNGEE. V was shortened by 0 bases and J by 2 bases, with 12 bases between the two germline ends. CDR3 nucleotide sequence: TGTGCCAGCAGCGTAGTGCCAGGGGAGGCCTACGAGCAGTACTTC. It yields the protein CASSVVPGEAYEQYF.

V and J are TRBV4-1 and TRBJ2-7, with D maybe TRBD2 (5 bases). Per germline, CDR1 MGHRA and CDR2 YSYEKL. The CDR3 has 19 residues. V gave up 0 bases and J gave up 2 bases, with 23 bases separating them. Here the CDR3 DNA reads TGCGCCAGCAGCCAAGACTCCCTAAGGTCTTCTAGCACCCCCTACGAGCAGTACTTC. This encodes CASSQDSLRSSSTPYEQYF.